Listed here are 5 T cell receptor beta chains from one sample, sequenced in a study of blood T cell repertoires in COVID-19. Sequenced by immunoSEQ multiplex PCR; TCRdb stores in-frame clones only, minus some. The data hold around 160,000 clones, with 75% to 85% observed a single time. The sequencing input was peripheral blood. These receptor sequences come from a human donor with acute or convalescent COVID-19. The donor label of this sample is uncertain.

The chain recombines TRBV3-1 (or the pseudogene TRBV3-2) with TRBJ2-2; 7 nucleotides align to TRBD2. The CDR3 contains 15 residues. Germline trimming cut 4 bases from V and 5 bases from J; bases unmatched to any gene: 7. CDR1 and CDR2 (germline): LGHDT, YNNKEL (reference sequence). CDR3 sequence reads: CASSLRGSGTGELFF. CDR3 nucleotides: TGTGCCAGCAGCCTTCGTGGTAGCGGGACCGGGGAGCTGTTTTTT.

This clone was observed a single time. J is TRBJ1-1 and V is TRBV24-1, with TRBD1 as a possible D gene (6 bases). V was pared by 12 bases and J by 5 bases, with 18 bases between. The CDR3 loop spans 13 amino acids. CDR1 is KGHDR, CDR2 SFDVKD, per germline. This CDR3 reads CASRGGAETEAFF. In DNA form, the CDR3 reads TGTGCCTCCCGGGGGGGGGCGGAAACTGAAGCTTTCTTT.

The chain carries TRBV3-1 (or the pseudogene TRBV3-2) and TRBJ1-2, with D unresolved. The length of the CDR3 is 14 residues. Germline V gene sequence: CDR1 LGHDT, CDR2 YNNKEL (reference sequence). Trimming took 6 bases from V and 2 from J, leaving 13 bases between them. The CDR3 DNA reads TGTGCCAGCAGAAACCGGGAAAGGAACTATGGCTACACCTTC. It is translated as CASRNRERNYGYTF.

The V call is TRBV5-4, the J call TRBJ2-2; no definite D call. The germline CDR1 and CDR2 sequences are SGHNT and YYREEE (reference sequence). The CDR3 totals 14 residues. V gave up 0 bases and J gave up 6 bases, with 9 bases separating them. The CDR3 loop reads CASSLAAGSGELFF. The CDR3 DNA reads TGTGCCAGCAGCTTGGCGGCCGGGTCCGGGGAGCTGTTTTTT.

The CDR3 spells CASSQGTGIYEQYF. CDR3 coding DNA: TGTGCCAGCTCACAAGGGACTGGGATATACGAGCAGTACTTC. V gene TRBV18 combines with J gene TRBJ2-7; possible D gene TRBD2, 6 bases. V lost 4 bases to trimming and J lost 4 bases, with 14 bases between them. The CDR3 has 14 residues. In germline, CDR1 is KGHSH, CDR2 LQKENI.